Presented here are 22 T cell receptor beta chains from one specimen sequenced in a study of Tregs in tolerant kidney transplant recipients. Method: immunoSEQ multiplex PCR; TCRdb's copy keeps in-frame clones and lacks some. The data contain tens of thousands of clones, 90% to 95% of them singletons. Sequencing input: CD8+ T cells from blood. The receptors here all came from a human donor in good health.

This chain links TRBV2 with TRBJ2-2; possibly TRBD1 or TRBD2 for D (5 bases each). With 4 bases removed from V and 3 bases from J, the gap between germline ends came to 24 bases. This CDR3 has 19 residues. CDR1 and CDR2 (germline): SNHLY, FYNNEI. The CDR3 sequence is CASSAPKGTSSEDTGELFF. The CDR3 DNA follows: TGTGCCAGCAGTGCCCCTAAGGGGACCTCCTCCGAGGACACCGGGGAGCTGTTTTTT. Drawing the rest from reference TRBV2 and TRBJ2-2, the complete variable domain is EPEVTQTPSHQVTQMGQEVILRCVPISNHLYFYWYRQILGQKVEFLVSFYNNEISEKSEIFDDQFSVERPDGSNFTLKIRSTKLEDSAMYFCASSAPKGTSSEDTGELFFGEGSRLTVL.

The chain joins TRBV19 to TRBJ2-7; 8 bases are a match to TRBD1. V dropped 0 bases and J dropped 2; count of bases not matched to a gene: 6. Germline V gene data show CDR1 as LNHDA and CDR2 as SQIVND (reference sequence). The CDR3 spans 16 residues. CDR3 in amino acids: CASSIDGTGLPYEQYF. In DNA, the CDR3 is TGTGCCAGTAGTATAGATGGGACAGGCCTCCCCTACGAGCAGTACTTC.

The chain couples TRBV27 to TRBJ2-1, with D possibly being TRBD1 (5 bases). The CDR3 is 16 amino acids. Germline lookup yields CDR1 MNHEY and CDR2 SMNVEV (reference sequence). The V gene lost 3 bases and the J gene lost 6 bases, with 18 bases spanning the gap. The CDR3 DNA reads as TGTGCCAGCAGTTTCTCCGCCGGTTTAGGGGCCAATGAGCAGTTCTTC. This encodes CASSFSAGLGANEQFF.

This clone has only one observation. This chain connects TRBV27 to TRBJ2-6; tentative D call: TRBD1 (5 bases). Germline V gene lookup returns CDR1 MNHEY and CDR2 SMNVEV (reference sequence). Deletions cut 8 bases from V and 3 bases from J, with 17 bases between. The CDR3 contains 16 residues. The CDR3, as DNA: TGTGCCAGCGGAGAAAATGGGGCAGGTGGGGCCAACGTCCTGACTTTC. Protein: CASGENGAGGANVLTF.

CDR3 sequence reads: CASSLSQGNHGYTF. DNA of the CDR3: TGTGCCAGCAGTTTATCCCAGGGAAATCATGGCTACACCTTC. This chain connects TRBV27 to TRBJ1-2, with D possibly TRBD1 on 5 matching bases. The germline V and J ends were trimmed by 0 bases and 6 bases, with 11 bases remaining between them. CDR1 is MNHEY, CDR2 SMNVEV, per germline (reference sequence). The length of the CDR3 is 14 residues.

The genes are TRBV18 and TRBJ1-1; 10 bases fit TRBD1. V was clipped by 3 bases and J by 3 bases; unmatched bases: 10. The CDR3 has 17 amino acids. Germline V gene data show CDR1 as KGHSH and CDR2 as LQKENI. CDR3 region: CASSPSGQGTYDTEAFF. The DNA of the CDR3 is TGTGCCAGCTCACCTTCGGGACAGGGGACGTACGACACTGAAGCTTTCTTT. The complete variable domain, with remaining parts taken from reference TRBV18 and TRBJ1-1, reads NAGVMQNPRHLVRRRGQEARLRCSPMKGHSHVYWYRQLPEEGLKFMVYLQKENIIDESGMPKERFSAEFPKEGPSILRIQQVVRGDSAAYFCASSPSGQGTYDTEAFFGQGTRLTVV.

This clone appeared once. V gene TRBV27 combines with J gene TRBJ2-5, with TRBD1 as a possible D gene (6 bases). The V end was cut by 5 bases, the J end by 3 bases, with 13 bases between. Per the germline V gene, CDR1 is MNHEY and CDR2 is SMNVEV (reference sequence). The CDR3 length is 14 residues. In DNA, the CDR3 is TGTGCCAGCAGTAAACAGGGCACCAAAGAGACCCAGTACTTC. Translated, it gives CASSKQGTKETQYF.

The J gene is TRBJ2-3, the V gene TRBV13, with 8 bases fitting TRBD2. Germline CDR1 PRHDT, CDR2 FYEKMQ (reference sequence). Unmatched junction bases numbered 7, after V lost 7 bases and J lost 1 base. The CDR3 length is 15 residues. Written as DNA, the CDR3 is TGTGCCAGCACCCTCGCGGGGGGACGCACAGATACGCAGTATTTT. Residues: CASTLAGGRTDTQYF.

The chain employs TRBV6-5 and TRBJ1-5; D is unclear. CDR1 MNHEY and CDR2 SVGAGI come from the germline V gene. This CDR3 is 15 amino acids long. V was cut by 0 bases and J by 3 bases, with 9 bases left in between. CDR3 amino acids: CASSYSSRTNQPQHF. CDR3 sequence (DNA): TGTGCCAGCAGTTACTCCAGTAGGACCAATCAGCCCCAGCATTTT.

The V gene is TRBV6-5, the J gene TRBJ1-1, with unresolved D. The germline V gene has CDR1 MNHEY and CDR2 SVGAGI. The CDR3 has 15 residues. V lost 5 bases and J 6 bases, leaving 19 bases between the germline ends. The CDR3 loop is CASSTGEVGHAEAFF. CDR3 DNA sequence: TGTGCCAGCAGTACTGGGGAGGTCGGGCACGCTGAAGCTTTCTTT.

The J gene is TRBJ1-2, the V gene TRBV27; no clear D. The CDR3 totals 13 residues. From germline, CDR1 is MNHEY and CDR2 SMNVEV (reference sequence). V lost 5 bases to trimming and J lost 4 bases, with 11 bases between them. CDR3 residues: CASSRRHIYGYTF. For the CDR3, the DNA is TGTGCCAGCAGTAGAAGACATATCTATGGCTACACCTTC.

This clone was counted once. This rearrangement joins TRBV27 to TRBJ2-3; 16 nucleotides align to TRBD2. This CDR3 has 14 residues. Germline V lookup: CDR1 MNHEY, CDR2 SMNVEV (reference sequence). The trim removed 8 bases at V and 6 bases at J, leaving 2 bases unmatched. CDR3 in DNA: TGTGCCAGCCGGGGACTAGCGGGGGGGGATACGCAGTATTTT. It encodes CASRGLAGGDTQYF.

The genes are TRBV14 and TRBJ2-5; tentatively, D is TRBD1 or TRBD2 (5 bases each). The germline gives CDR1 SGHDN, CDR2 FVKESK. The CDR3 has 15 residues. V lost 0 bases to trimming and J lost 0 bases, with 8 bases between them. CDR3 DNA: TGTGCCAGCAGCCAAGAGTGGGGGTACCAAGAGACCCAGTACTTC. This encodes CASSQEWGYQETQYF. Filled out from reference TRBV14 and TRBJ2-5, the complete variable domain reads EAGVTQFPSHSVIEKGQTVTLRCDPISGHDNLYWYRRVMGKEIKFLLHFVKESKQDESGMPNNRFLAERTGGTYSTLKVQPAELEDSGVYFCASSQEWGYQETQYFGPGTRLLVL.

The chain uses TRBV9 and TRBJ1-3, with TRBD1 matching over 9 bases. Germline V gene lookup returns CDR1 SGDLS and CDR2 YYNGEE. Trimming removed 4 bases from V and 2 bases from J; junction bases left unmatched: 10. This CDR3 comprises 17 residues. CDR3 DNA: TGTGCCAGCAGCCGGCGGAAGGACAGGGGTACTGGAAACACCATATATTTT. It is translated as CASSRRKDRGTGNTIYF.

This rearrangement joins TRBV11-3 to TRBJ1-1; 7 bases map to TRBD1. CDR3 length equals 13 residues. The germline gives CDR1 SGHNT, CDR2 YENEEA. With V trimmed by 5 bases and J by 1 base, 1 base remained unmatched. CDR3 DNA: TGTGCCAGCAGCAACAGGGGGAACACTGAAGCTTTCTTT. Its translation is CASSNRGNTEAFF.

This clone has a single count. DNA for the CDR3: TGTGCCAGCAGCCCAGCGGGGACAGAACAAGAGACCCAGTACTTC. Amino acid sequence: CASSPAGTEQETQYF. This chain joins TRBV5-6 and TRBJ2-5, with D perhaps assigned TRBD1 or TRBD2 (7 bases each). Germline CDR1 is SGHDT and CDR2 is YYEEEE. The CDR3 contains 15 residues. Trimming shortened V by 4 bases and J by 2 bases, and 15 bases separated the two germline ends.

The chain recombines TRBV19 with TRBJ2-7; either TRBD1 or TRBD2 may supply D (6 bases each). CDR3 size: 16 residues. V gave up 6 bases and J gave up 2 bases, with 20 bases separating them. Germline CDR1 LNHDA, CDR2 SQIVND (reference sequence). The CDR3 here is CASRRVGGHRTYEQYF. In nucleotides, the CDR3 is TGTGCCAGTAGAAGAGTCGGGGGCCACAGAACCTACGAGCAGTACTTC.

The DNA for the CDR3 is TGTGCCAGCAGCTCTCCCTCTAGCGGGTTCCAAAATGAGCAGTTCTTC. Translation: CASSSPSSGFQNEQFF. The V and J genes are TRBV11-2 and TRBJ2-1, with 8 bases that match TRBD2. The J segment lost 7 bases and the V segment lost 4 bases, leaving 12 bases of the junction unmatched. Germline V gene lookup returns CDR1 SGHAT and CDR2 FQNNGV. The CDR3 contains 16 residues.

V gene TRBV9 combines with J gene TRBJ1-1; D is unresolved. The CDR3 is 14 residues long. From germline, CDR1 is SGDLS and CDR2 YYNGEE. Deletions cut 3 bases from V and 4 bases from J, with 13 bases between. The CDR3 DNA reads TGTGCCAGCAGCGGAGGCTGGGGAGGCACTGAAGCTTTCTTT. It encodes CASSGGWGGTEAFF.

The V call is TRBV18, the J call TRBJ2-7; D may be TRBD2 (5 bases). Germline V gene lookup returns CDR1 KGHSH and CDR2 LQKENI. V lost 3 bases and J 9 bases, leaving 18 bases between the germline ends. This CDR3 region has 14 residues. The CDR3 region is CASSPPLDLGGQYF. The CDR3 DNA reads TGTGCCAGCTCACCCCCACTAGATTTGGGCGGGCAGTACTTC.

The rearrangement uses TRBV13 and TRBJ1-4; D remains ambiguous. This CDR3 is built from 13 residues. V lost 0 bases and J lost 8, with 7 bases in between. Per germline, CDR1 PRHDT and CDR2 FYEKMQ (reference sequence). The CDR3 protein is CASSLGVGEKLFF. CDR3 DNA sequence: TGTGCCAGCAGCTTAGGTGTAGGCGAAAAACTGTTTTTT.

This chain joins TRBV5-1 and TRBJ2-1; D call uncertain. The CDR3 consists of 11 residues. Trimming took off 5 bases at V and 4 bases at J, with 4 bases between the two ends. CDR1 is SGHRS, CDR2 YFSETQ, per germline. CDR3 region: CASSYYNEQFF. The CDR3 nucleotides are TGCGCCAGCAGTTATTACAATGAGCAGTTCTTC.